The table lists the clone carrying this T cell receptor beta chain with a count of one. Antigen unknown. The data belong to a study of shared clonotypes between healthy human individuals. The study, taken as a whole, reports: Between a handful of donors, naive CD4 clonotypes were shared at a level of about 5%.

A CD45RA+ naive subset and a CD45RA-negative memory subset were split from CD4+ cells. Assay execution proceeded at the deep level. Replicate PCRs run on sorted subsets employed around 200 ng DNA, some 33,000 T cell genomes. Data came from immunoSEQ multiplex PCR; TCRdb stores just in-frame clones and leaves some out. This table has roughly 520,000 clones, 90% to 96% appearing once. Trimming took 6 bases from V and 7 from J, leaving 9 bases between them. Per the germline V gene, CDR1 is MDHEN and CDR2 is SYDVKM. The CDR3 loop spans 12 amino acids. The receptor was isolated from a woman aged 25 to 39 in good health. The sample taken for sequencing was naive CD4+ T cells sorted from blood. The subset denotes: CD45RA+ positively selected. The rearrangement links TRBV28 to TRBJ1-4; maybe TRBD1 (5 bases). In DNA form, the CDR3 reads TGTGCCAGCAGCAGGACACGTGAAAAACTGTTTTTT. Its protein product is CASSRTREKLFF.